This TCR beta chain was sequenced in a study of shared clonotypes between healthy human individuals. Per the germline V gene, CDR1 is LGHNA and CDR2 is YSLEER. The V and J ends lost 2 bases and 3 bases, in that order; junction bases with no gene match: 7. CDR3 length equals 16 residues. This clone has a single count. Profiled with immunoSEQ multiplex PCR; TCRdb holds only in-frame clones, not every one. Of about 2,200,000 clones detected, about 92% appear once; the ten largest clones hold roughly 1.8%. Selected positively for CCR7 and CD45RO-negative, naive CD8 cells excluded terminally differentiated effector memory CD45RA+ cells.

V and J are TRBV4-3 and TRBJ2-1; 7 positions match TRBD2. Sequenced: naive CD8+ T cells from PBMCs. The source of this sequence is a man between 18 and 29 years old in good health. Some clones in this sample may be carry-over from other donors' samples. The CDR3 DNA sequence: TGCGCCAGCAGCCAATCGCGGGGGAGTTACTACAATGAGCAGTTCTTC. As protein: CASSQSRGSYYNEQFF.